The rows below give T cell receptor beta chains drawn from one sample of a study of vaccination effects on CD4 cells after COVID-19. Clones were read by immunoSEQ multiplex PCR, and TCRdb kept only the in-frame ones, dropping some. In the table there are about 27,000 clones, about 70% of which are singletons. These receptors' targets are unknown. This specimen was CD4+ T cells from PBMCs cultured with HCoV-NL63 spike peptides, taken before COVID-19 vaccination. These receptors came from a human donor who received a COVID-19 vaccine. Both conserved end residues are part of each CDR3. The D gene is left open where the match is weak. Clone size, where shown, is once, few, many, or a class for clones that have expanded.

clone size,V gene,J gene,D gene,CDR3 protein,CDR3 DNA
-,TRBV7-8,TRBJ2-2,-,CASRSGPGGSRTGELFF,TGTGCCAGCAGATCTGGACCCGGCGGGTCGAGGACCGGGGAGCTGTTTTTT
-,TRBV20-1,TRBJ2-3,-,CSASLGQGSDTQYF,TGCAGTGCTAGTTTAGGGCAGGGGTCAGATACGCAGTATTTT
-,TRBV5-1,TRBJ1-1,TRBD1,CASSLSGGTEAFF,TGCGCCAGCAGCTTGTCAGGGGGCACTGAAGCTTTCTTT
-,TRBV27,TRBJ1-2,TRBD1,CASSFTGGGAHGYTF,TGTGCCAGCAGCTTCACAGGGGGCGGGGCCCATGGCTACACCTTC
-,TRBV3-1/TRBV3-2,TRBJ1-1,-,CASSQVRGTEAFF,TGTGCCAGCAGCCAAGTAAGAGGCACTGAAGCTTTCTTT
-,TRBV4-1,TRBJ2-3,-,CASSQEGARTDTQYF,TGCGCCAGCAGCCAAGAGGGGGCGCGCACAGATACGCAGTATTTT
-,TRBV28,TRBJ1-3,-,CASSFMDGISGNTIYF,TGTGCCAGCAGTTTTATGGACGGCATCTCTGGAAACACCATATATTTT
-,TRBV25-1,TRBJ2-3,-,CASSGRQGTDTQYF,TGTGCCAGCAGTGGGCGACAGGGCACAGATACGCAGTATTTT
-,TRBV7-9,TRBJ1-4,-,CASSLGGSIGRKTNEKLFF,TGTGCCAGCAGCTTAGGGGGCTCAATTGGTAGAAAAACTAATGAAAAACTGTTTTTT
few,TRBV4-2,TRBJ1-2,-,CASSQDGGVWGYTF,TGTGCCAGCAGCCAGGACGGAGGGGTGTGGGGCTACACCTTC
-,TRBV6-5,TRBJ1-1,TRBD1,CASSRDRGASEAFF,TGTGCCAGCAGCCGGGACAGAGGGGCCAGCGAAGCTTTCTTT
-,TRBV9,TRBJ2-3,-,CASSVHAGTDTQYF,TGTGCCAGCAGCGTCCACGCAGGCACAGATACGCAGTATTTT
once,TRBV4-3,TRBJ1-2,-,CASSQDYLGGTNYGYTF,TGCGCCAGCAGCCAAGATTATTTAGGGGGAACCAACTATGGCTACACCTTC
-,TRBV29-1,TRBJ1-5,TRBD1,CSAKTGSNQPQHF,TGCAGCGCAAAGACAGGGTCCAATCAGCCCCAGCATTTT
few,TRBV6-5,TRBJ2-1,-,CASSLTYNEQFF,TGTGCCAGCAGTCTGACCTACAATGAGCAGTTCTTC
-,TRBV6-1,TRBJ1-4,-,CASSEGGPNEKLFF,TGTGCCAGCAGTGAAGGGGGGCCTAATGAAAAACTGTTTTTT
-,TRBV12-5,TRBJ2-3,-,CASGLAPGESTDTQYF,TGTGCTAGTGGTTTGGCGCCGGGGGAGAGCACAGATACGCAGTATTTT
-,TRBV6-5,TRBJ2-5,-,CASSYSRGYQETQYF,TGTGCCAGCAGTTACTCGCGGGGCTACCAAGAGACCCAGTACTTC
-,TRBV11-3,TRBJ2-4,-,CASSLGRENIQYF,TGTGCCAGCAGCTTAGGCCGGGAAAACATTCAGTACTTC
-,TRBV28,TRBJ2-1,TRBD2,CASTILGLAGGEQFF,TGTGCCAGCACCATTTTAGGCCTAGCGGGAGGTGAGCAGTTCTTC
-,TRBV5-1,TRBJ1-2,TRBD1,CASSSRTGLYGYTF,TGCGCCAGCAGCTCTCGGACAGGCCTATATGGCTACACCTTC